What follows describes a single TCR beta chain. What it recognizes is unknown. Primers for the PCR totalled 60 Vbeta and 13 Jbeta. Clones were read by immunoSEQ multiplex PCR, and TCRdb kept only the in-frame ones, dropping some. In the table there are about 110,000 clones, over 60% of which are singletons. The sample is drawn from a study of cytomegalovirus exposure and HLA in healthy donors. Across the study: Clustering assigned approximately 78% of the approximately 400 genotyped donors to the Caucasian-associated ancestry cluster. Study-wide findings and caveats: Several V segments, TRBV6-2 and TRBV6-3 among them, could not be told apart and were dropped.

Germline CDR1 reads SGHRS; CDR2 reads YFSETQ. This CDR3 comprises 13 residues. The J segment lost 3 bases and the V segment lost 2 bases, leaving 1 base of the junction unmatched. This chain joins TRBV5-1 and TRBJ1-2; 7 bases line up with TRBD1. Specimen: PBMCs. This TCR came from a woman in her forties in good health and CMV-seropositive. CDR3 DNA: TGCGCCAGCAGCTTCGACAGGGACTATGGCTACACCTTC. Protein: CASSFDRDYGYTF.